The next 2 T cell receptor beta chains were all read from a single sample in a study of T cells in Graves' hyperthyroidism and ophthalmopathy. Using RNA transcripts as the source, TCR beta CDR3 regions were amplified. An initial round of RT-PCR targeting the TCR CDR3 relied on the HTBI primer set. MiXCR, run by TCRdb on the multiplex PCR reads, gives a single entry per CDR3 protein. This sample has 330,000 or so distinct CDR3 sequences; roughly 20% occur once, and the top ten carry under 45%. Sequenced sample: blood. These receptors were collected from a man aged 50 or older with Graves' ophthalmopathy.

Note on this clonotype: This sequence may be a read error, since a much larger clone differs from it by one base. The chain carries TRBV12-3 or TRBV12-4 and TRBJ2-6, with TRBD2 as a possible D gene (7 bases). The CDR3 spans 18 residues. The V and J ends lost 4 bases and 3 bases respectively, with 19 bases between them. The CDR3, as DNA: TGTGCCAGCAGTTCAGCGTGGGGGGGCTTGGGTGGGGCCAACGTCCTGACTTTC. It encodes CASSSAWGGLGGANVLTF.

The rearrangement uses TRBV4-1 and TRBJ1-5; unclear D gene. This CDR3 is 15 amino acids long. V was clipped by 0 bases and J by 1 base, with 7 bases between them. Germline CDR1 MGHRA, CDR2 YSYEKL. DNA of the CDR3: TGCGCCAGCAGCCAAGAGGATATGAGCAATCAGCCCCAGCATTTT. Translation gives CASSQEDMSNQPQHF.